A selection of T cell receptor beta chains follows, all from one sample in a study of follicular helper T cells after annual influenza vaccination. TCRdb keeps only in-frame clones here, not all; method: immunoSEQ multiplex PCR. The table has some 6,700 clones, roughly 80% seen once. The specimen comprised CXCR5- memory CD4+ T cells sorted from blood, sampled 7 days after influenza vaccination. These receptor sequences come from an adult who received the influenza vaccine. Both conserved end residues are part of each CDR3. The D gene is left open where the match is weak. Clone size is stated in some rows and not others, as once, few, many or a class when expanded.

D gene,J gene,V gene,clone size,CDR3 length,CDR3 DNA,CDR3 protein
.,TRBJ2-6,TRBV6-7,.,20,TGTGCCAGCAGTTACACCGAGGCCCTGAGGAGTTTATCTGGGGCCAACGTCCTGACTTTC,CASSYTEALRSLSGANVLTF
.,TRBJ2-4,TRBV7-9,.,14,TGTGCCAGCAGCCGACTAACTCCCAAAAACATTCAGTACTTC,CASSRLTPKNIQYF
.,TRBJ1-4,TRBV29-1,.,12,TGCAGCTACCGGGGACCGGGGGAAAAACTGTTTTTT,CSYRGPGEKLFF
.,TRBJ2-7,TRBV27,.,13,TGTGCCAGCAGTCCCGGCGGGGCCTACGAGCAGTACTTC,CASSPGGAYEQYF
.,TRBJ2-7,TRBV5-4,few,14,TGTGCCAGCAGCTTGGGTCCAAGCAGGGATGAGCAGTACTTC,CASSLGPSRDEQYF
TRBD2,TRBJ2-3,TRBV19,.,13,TGTGCCAGCAAGCGGGGAGGGACAGATACGCAGTATTTT,CASKRGGTDTQYF